The entry below describes one T cell receptor (beta chain). This sample is drawn from a study of blood T cell repertoires in COVID-19. Study at large: Whether acute or convalescent, the COVID-19 samples came from the United States, Italy and Spain. PBMCs, B-cell-depleted T cells, or T cells provided the cDNA or gDNA that made up the material.

The CDR3 has 13 residues. V lost 10 bases and J lost 5; bases outside the gene matches: 8. CDR1 is SNHLY, CDR2 FYNNEI, per germline. Methods used by the authors: Quantification of nucleated cells was approximated via reference gene primer amplification. The repertoire was sequenced with immunoSEQ multiplex PCR; TCRdb's copy has only in-frame clones and lacks some. That table furnishes V, J and clone size, whereas the DNA furnished D and trimming. The data hold roughly 250,000 clones, with around 82% observed a single time. Sequencing was performed on peripheral blood. This clonotype originated in a man aged 50 to 60 with active or convalescent COVID-19. The chain combines TRBV2 with TRBJ2-5, with TRBD2 identical over 9 bases. In DNA, the CDR3 is TGTGCCAACAAAGCGGGGGGCTTTGAGACCCAGTACTTC. It codes for CANKAGGFETQYF.